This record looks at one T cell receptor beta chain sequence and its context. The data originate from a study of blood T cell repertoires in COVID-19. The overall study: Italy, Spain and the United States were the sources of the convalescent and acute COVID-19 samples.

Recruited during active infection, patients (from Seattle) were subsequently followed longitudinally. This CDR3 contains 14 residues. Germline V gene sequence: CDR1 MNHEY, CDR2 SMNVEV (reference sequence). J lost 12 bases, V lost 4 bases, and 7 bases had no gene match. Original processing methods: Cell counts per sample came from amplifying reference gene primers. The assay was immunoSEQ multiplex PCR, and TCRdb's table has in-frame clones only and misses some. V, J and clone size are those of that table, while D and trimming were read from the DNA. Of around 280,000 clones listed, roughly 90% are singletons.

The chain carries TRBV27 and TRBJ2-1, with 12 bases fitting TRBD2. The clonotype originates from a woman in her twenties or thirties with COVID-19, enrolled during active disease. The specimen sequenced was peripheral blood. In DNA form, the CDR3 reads TGTGCCAGCAGTTCCGGACTAGCGGGAATCGGGCAGTTCTTC. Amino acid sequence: CASSSGLAGIGQFF.